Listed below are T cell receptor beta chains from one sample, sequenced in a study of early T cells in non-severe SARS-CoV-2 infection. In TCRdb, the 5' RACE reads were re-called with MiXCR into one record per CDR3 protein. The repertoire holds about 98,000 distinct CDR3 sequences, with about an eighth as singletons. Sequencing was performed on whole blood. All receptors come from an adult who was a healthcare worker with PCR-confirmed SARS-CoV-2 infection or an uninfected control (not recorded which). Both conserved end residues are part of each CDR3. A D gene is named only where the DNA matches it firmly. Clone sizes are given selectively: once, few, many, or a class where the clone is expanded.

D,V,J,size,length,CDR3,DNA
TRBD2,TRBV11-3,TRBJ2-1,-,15,CASSLGAGGLGEQFF,TGTGCCAGCAGCTTAGGTGCGGGAGGCCTCGGTGAGCAGTTCTTC
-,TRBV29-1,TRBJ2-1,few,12,CSVVGGGSDGFF,-
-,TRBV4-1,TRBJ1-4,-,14,CASSQFRLGEKLFF,TGCGCCAGCAGCCAATTTAGGCTTGGGGAAAAACTGTTTTTT
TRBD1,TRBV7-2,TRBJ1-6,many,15,CASSLAQGARSPLHF,TGTGCCAGCAGCTTAGCACAGGGGGCGCGATCACCCCTCCACTTT
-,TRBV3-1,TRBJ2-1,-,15,CASSQRVTWCNEQFF,TGTGCCAGCAGCCAAAGAGTTACGTGGTGCAATGAGCAGTTCTTC
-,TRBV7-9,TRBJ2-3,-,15,CASSPSYGGTDTQYF,TGTGCCAGCAGCCCTTCGTATGGGGGGACAGATACGCAGTATTTT
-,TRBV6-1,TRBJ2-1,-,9,CASEEGQFF,TGTGCCAGCGAGGAGGGGCAGTTCTTC
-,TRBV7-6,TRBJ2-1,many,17,CASSKTEAPRPYNEQFF,TGTGCCAGCAGCAAGACTGAGGCCCCGCGCCCCTACAATGAGCAGTTCTTC
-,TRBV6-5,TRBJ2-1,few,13,CATRPGGYNEQFF,TGTGCCACCCGCCCGGGCGGCTACAATGAGCAGTTCTTC
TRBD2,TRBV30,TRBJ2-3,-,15,CAWTRLGGVTDTQYF,TGTGCCTGGACCCGACTTGGGGGGGTCACAGATACGCAGTATTTT
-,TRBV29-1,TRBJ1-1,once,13,CSVEVNVNTEAFF,TGCAGCGTTGAAGTGAATGTGAACACTGAAGCTTTCTTT
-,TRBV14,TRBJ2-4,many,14,CASSHLLAKNIQYF,TGTGCCAGCAGCCATTTGCTAGCCAAAAACATTCAGTACTTC
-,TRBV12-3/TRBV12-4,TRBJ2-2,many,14,CASTQGSNTGELFF,TGTGCCAGCACCCAGGGGTCGAACACCGGGGAGCTGTTTTTT
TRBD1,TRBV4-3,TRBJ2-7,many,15,CASSQDSTGVYEQYF,TGCGCCAGCAGCCAAGATTCAACAGGGGTCTACGAGCAGTACTTC
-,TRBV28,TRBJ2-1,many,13,CASRGSTYNEQFF,TGTGCCAGCAGAGGAAGTACCTACAATGAGCAGTTCTTC
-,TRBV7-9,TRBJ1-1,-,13,CASIGSENTEAFF,TGTGCCAGCATTGGCAGTGAGAACACTGAAGCTTTCTTT